Here is one TCR beta chain with its context. Its antigen is still unknown. The data stem from a study of shared clonotypes between healthy human individuals. The CDR3 totals 16 residues. Germline V lookup: CDR1 MGHRA, CDR2 YSYEKL. V was trimmed by 0 bases and J by 5 bases, leaving 16 bases between them. Here immunoSEQ multiplex PCR was the method, and the copy in TCRdb shows in-frame clones only, minus some. The profile covers around 940,000 clones, with about three quarters appearing a single time and roughly 1.5% taken by the ten largest. Study-wide findings and caveats: The rarefaction results pointed to incomplete sorted-subset sequencing despite large depth.

The sequence was obtained from a man between 18 and 29 years old in good health. The sequencing input was memory CD4+ T cells sorted from blood. Subset meaning: CD45RA-negative fraction. V gene TRBV4-1 combines with J gene TRBJ2-5, with D possibly TRBD2 on 6 matching bases. The CDR3 reads CASSQDGAGNGETQYF. The CDR3 DNA follows: TGCGCCAGCAGCCAAGACGGGGCGGGAAATGGGGAGACCCAGTACTTC.